This T cell receptor (beta chain) derives from a study of graft-versus-host responses after intestinal transplantation. Study summary: Every recipient had anti-thymocyte globulin induction and 2 to 4 years of tacrolimus plus steroids.

The assay was immunoSEQ multiplex PCR, and TCRdb's table has in-frame clones only and misses some. The table has roughly 20,000 clones, 40% to 50% seen once. The CDR3 spans 13 residues. The ends lost 7 bases at V and 7 bases at J; junction bases unmatched: 9. CDR1 is SEHNR, CDR2 FQNEAQ, per germline (reference sequence). The specimen was alloreactive CD4+ T cells from a mixed lymphocyte reaction culture, collected before intestinal transplant. Documented subset: CFSE-low proliferating T cells sorted from roughly 6-day pre-transplant mixed lymphocyte reaction (GvH or HvG direction). The receptor's source is a human patient who received an intestinal transplant. The chain joins TRBV7-9 to TRBJ1-1, with TRBD1 matching over 7 bases. The CDR3 nucleotides read TGTGCCAGCACCTCAGGACAGGTACATGAAGCTTTCTTT. Translation gives CASTSGQVHEAFF.